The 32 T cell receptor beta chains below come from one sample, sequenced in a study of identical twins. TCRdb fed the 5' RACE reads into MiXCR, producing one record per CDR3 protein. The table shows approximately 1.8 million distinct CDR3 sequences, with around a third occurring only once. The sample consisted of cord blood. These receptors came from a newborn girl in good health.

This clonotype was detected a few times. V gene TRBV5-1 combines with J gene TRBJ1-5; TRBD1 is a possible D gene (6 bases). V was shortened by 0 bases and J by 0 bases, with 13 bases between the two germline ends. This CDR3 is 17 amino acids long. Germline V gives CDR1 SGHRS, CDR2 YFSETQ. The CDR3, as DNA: TGCGCCAGCAGCTTGGGGACAGATTACCATAGCAATCAGCCCCAGCATTTT. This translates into CASSLGTDYHSNQPQHF.

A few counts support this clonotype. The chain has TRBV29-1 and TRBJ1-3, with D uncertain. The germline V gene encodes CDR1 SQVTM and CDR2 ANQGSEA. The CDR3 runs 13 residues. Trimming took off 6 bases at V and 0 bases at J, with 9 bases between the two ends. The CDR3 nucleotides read TGCAGCGTCCAGCCTACCTCTGGAAACACCATATATTTT. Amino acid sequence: CSVQPTSGNTIYF.

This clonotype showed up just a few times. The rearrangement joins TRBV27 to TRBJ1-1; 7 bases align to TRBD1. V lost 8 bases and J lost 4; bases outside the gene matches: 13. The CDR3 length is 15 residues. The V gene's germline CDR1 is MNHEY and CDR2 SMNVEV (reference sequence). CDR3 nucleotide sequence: TGTGCCAGCCGCGGAGCAGGGGGTGGGACCACTGAAGCTTTCTTT. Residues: CASRGAGGGTTEAFF.

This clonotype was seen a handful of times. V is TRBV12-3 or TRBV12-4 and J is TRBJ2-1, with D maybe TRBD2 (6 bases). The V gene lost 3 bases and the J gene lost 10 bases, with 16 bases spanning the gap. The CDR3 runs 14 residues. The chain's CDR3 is CASSFGILAREQFF. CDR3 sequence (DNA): TGTGCCAGCAGTTTCGGGATACTAGCTCGGGAGCAGTTCTTC.

CDR3 sequence: CASSVNRGRIRTDTQYF. The DNA for the CDR3 is TGTGCCAGCAGCGTAAACAGGGGGCGCATTAGAACAGATACGCAGTATTTT. V and J are TRBV13 and TRBJ2-3; 9 nucleotides line up with TRBD1. Germline CDR1 reads PRHDT; CDR2 reads FYEKMQ (reference sequence). The ends lost 5 bases at V and 3 bases at J; junction bases unmatched: 12. The CDR3 extends over 17 amino acids.

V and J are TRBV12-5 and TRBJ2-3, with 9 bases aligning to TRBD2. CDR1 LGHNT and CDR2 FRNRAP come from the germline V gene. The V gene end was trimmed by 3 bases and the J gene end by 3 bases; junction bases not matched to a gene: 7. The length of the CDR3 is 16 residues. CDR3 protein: CASGFGGGAPTDTQYF. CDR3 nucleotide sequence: TGTGCTAGTGGTTTTGGCGGGGGGGCCCCGACAGATACGCAGTATTTT.

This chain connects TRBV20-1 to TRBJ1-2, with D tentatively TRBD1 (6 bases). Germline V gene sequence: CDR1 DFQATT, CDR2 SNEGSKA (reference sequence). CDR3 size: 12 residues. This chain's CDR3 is CSGPGDGYGYTF. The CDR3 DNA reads TGCAGCGGGCCAGGGGATGGCTATGGCTACACCTTC.

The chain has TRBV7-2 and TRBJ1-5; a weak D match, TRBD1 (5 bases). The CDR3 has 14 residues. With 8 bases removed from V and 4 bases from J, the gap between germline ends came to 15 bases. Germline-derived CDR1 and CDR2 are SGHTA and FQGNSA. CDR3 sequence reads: CASDAGLPNQPQHF. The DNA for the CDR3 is TGTGCCAGCGATGCGGGGCTACCAAATCAGCCCCAGCATTTT.

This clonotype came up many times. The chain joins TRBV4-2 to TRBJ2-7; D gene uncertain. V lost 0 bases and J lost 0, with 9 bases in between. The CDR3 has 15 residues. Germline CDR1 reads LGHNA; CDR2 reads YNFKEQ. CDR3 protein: CASSQDVHSSYEQYF. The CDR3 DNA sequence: TGTGCCAGCAGCCAAGATGTTCACAGCTCCTACGAGCAGTACTTC.

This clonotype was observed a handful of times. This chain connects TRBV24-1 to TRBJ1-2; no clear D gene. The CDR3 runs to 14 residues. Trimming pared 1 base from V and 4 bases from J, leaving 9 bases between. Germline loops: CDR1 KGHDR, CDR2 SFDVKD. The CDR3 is CATSDFQVGYGYTF. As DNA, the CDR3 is TGTGCCACCAGTGATTTCCAGGTCGGCTATGGCTACACCTTC.

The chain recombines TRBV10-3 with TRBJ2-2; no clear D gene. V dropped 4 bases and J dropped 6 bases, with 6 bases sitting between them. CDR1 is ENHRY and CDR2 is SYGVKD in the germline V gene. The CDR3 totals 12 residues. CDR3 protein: CAISVFPGELFF. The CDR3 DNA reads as TGTGCCATCAGTGTTTTCCCCGGGGAGCTGTTTTTT.

This CDR3 is CASTPGPGGFPVPGEAFF. The DNA for the CDR3 is TGTGCCAGCACCCCCGGCCCCGGAGGTTTTCCCGTCCCGGGGGAAGCTTTCTTT. This chain links TRBV27 with TRBJ1-1; D remains unclear. CDR1 MNHEY and CDR2 SMNVEV come from the germline V gene (reference sequence). The CDR3 covers 18 residues. V lost 7 bases and J 8 bases, leaving 32 bases between the germline ends.

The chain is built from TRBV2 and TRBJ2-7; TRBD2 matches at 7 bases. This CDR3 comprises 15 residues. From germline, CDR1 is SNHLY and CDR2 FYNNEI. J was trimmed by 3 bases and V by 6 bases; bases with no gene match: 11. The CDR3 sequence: CASRGAGINIYEQYF. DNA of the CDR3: TGTGCCAGCAGGGGAGCGGGAATTAATATCTACGAGCAGTACTTC.

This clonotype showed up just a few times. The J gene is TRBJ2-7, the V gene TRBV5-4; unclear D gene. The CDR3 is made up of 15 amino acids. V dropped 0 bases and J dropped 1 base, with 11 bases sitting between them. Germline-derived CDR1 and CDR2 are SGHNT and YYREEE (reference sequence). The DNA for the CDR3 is TGTGCCAGCAGCTTGGGTGGAGCGACTTCCTACGAGCAGTACTTC. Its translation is CASSLGGATSYEQYF.

The CDR3 reads CSAPTGGRNTGELFF. The DNA for the CDR3 is TGCAGTGCACCAACAGGGGGCCGGAACACCGGGGAGCTGTTTTTT. The rearrangement links TRBV20-1 to TRBJ2-2; 9 nucleotides agree with TRBD1. This CDR3 region has 15 residues. Germline CDR1 reads DFQATT; CDR2 reads SNEGSKA (reference sequence). V trimming: 6 bases; J trimming: 1 base; junction bases outside the gene matches: 6.

The CDR3 loop reads CASRKTSGTYNEQFF. CDR3 in DNA: TGTGCCAGCAGAAAAACTAGCGGGACCTACAATGAGCAGTTCTTC. The chain recombines TRBV12-3 or TRBV12-4 with TRBJ2-1, with 10 bases matching TRBD2. This CDR3 has 15 residues. V trimming: 6 bases; J trimming: 2 bases; junction bases outside the gene matches: 4.

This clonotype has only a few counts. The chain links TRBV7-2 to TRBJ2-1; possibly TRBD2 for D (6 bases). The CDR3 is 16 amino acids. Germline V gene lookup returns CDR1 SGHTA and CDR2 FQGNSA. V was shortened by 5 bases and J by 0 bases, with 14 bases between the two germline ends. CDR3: CASSPRDSSSYNEQFF. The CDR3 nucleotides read TGTGCCAGCAGCCCCCGGGACTCCAGCTCCTACAATGAGCAGTTCTTC.

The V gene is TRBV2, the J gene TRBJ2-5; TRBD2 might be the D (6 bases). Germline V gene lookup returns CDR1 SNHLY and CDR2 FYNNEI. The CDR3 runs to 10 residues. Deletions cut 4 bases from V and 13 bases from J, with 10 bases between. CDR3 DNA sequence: TGTGCCAGCAGTGGACTAGTGGCGTACTTC. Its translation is CASSGLVAYF.

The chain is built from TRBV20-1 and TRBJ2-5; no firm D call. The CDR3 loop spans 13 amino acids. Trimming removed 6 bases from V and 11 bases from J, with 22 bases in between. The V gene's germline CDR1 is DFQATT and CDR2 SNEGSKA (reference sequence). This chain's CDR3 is CSASEKSDNEQYF. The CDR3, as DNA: TGCAGTGCGAGTGAGAAAAGTGACAATGAGCAGTACTTC.

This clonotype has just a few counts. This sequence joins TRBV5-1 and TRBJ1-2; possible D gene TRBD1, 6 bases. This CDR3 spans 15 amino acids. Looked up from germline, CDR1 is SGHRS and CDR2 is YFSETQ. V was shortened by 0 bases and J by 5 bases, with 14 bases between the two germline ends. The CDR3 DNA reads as TGCGCCAGCAGCTTGGGCGGCAGGGGAGTATATGGCTACACCTTC. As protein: CASSLGGRGVYGYTF.

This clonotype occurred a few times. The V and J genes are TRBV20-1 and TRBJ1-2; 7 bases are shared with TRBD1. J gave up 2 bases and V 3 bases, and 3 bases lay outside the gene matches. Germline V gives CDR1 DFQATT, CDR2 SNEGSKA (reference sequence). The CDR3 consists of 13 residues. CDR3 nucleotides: TGCAGTGCTAGTGGACAGGACAACTATGGCTACACCTTC. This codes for CSASGQDNYGYTF.

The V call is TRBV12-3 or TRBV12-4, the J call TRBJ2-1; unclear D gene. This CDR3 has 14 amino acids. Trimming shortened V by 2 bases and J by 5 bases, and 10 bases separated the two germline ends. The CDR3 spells CASSLLPSNNEQFF. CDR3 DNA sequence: TGTGCCAGCAGTTTATTGCCTTCAAACAATGAGCAGTTCTTC.

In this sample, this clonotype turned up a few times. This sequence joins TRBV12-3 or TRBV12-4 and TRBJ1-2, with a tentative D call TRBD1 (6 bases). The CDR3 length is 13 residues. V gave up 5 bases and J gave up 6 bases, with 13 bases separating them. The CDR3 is CASSPGQYDGYTF. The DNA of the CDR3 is TGTGCCAGCAGTCCTGGACAGTACGATGGCTACACCTTC.

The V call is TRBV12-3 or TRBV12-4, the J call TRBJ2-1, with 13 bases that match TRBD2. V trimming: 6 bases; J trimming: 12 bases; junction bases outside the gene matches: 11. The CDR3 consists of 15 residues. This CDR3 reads CASSSRLAGGPSQFF. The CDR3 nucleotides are TGTGCCAGCAGCTCAAGACTAGCGGGGGGCCCCTCGCAGTTCTTC.

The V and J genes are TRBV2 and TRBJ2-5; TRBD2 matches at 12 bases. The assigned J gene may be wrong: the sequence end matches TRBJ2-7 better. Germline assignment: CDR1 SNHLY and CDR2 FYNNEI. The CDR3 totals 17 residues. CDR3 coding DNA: TGTGCCAGCAGCCCTTCCGGACTAGCGGGGTCCCCTTACGAGCAGTACTTC. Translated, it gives CASSPSGLAGSPYEQYF.

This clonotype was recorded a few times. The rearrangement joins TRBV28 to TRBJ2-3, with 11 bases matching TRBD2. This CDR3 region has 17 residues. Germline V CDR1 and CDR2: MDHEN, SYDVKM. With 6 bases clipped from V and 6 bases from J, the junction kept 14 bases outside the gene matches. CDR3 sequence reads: CASRTPGLADLRDTQYF. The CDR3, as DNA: TGTGCCAGCAGGACCCCGGGACTAGCGGACCTTCGGGATACGCAGTATTTT.

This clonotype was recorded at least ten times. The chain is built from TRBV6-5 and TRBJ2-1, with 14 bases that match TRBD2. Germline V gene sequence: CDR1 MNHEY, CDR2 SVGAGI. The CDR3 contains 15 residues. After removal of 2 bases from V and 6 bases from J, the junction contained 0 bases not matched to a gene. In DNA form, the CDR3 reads TGTGCCAGCAGTTACGGACTAGCGGGAGGCAATGAGCAGTTCTTC. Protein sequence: CASSYGLAGGNEQFF.

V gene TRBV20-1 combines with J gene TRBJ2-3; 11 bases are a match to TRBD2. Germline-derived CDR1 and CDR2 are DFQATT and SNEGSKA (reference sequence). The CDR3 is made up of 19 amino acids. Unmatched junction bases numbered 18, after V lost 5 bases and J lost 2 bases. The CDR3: CSAYNTTSGGPTATDTQYF. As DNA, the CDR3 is TGCAGTGCTTATAATACCACTAGCGGGGGCCCTACAGCCACAGATACGCAGTATTTT.

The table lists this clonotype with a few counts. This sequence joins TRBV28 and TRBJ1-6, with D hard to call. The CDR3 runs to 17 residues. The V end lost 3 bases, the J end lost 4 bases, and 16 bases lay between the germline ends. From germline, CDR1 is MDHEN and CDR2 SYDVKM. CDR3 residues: CASSLGFPRQYNSPLHF. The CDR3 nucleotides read TGTGCCAGCAGTTTGGGGTTCCCCCGGCAATATAATTCACCCCTCCACTTT.

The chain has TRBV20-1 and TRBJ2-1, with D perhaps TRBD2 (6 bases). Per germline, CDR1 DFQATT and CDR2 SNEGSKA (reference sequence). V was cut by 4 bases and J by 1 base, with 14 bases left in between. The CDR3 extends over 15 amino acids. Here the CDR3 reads CSATPGTGSYNEQFF. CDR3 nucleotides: TGCAGTGCTACCCCCGGGACTGGATCCTACAATGAGCAGTTCTTC.

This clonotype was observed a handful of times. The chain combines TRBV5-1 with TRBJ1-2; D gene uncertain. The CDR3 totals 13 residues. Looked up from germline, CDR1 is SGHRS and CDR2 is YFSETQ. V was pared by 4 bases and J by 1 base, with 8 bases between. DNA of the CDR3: TGCGCCAGCAGCCATGGGGATAACTATGGCTACACCTTC. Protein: CASSHGDNYGYTF.

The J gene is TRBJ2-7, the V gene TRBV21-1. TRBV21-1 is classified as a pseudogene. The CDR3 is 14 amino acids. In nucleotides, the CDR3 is TGTGCCAGCAGCAAAGCGGTGGAACCCTACGAGCAGTACTTC. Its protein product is CASSKAVEPYEQYF.